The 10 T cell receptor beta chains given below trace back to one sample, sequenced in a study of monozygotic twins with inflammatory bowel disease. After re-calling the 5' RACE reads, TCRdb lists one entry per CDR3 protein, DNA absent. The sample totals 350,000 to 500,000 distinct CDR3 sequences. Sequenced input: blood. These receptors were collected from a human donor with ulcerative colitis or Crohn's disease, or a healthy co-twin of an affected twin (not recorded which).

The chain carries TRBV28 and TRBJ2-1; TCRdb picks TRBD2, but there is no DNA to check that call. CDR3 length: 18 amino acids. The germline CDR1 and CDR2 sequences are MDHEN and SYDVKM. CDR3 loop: CASRPTASGRFTYNEQFF.

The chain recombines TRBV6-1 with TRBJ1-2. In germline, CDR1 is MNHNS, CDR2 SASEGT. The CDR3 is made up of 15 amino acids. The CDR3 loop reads CASSETPGANYGYTF.

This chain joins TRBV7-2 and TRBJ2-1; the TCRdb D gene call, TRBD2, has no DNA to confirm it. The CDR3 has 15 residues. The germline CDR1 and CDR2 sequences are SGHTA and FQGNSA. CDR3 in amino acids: CASSLGGGSFHEQFF.

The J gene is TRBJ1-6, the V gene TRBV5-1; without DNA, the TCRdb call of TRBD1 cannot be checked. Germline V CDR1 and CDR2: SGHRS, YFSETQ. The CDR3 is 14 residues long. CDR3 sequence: CASSEGTGNSPLHF.

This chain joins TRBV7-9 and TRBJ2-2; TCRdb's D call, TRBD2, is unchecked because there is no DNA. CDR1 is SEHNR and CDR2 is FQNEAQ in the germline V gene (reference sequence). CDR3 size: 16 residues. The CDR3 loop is CASSWTSGGNTGELFF.

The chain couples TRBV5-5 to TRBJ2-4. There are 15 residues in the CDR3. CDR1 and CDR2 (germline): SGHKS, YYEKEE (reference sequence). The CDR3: CASSFEHSTFNIQYF.

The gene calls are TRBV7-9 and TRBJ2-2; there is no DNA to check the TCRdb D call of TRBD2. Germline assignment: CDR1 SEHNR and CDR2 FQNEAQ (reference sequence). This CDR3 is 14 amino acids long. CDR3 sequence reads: CASSFGPSTGELFF. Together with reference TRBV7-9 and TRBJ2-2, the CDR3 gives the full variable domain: DTGVSQNPRHKITKRGQNVTFRCDPISEHNRLYWYRQTLGQGPEFLTYFQNEAQLEKSRLLSDRFSAERPKGSFSTLEIQRTEQGDSAMYLCASSFGPSTGELFFGEGSRLTVL.

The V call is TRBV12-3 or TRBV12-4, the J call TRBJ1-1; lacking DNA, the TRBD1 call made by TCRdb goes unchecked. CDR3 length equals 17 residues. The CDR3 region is CASSFRTGGFGKTEAFF.

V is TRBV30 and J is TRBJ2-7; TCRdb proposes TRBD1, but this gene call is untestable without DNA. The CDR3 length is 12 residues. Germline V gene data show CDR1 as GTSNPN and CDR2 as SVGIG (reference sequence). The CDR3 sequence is CALGGGPYEQYF.

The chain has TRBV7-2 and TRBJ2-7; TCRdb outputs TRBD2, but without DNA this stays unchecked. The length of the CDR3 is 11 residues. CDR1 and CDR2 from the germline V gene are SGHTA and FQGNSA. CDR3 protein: CASSALGEQYF.